This entry lists 28 T cell receptor beta chains sequenced from one sample in a study of cytomegalovirus exposure and HLA in healthy donors. The PCR contained 60 Vbeta and 13 Jbeta primers. Assay used: immunoSEQ multiplex PCR; TCRdb lists only in-frame clones, some missing. The sample has about 120,000 clones; less than 85% are singletons. Input material: PBMCs. These receptors were obtained from a man aged 25-40 years in good health and CMV-seronegative.

The V gene is TRBV14, the J gene TRBJ2-2, with 9 positions matching TRBD1. The CDR3 spans 17 residues. V gave up 5 bases and J gave up 3 bases; unmatched junction bases: 10. Looked up from germline, CDR1 is SGHDN and CDR2 is FVKESK. The DNA for the CDR3 is TGTGCCAGCAGCGGGAGGAAACAGGGGGCTTACACCGGGGAGCTGTTTTTT. Amino acids: CASSGRKQGAYTGELFF.

The chain joins TRBV11-3 to TRBJ2-1; 9 bases align to TRBD2. The germline V gene encodes CDR1 SGHNT and CDR2 YENEEA. This CDR3 comprises 17 residues. Trimming cost V 0 bases and J 4 bases; bases outside gene matches: 7. The CDR3 DNA sequence: TGTGCCAGCAGCTTAGAAGGGGCGGGAGGGTTTTACAATGAGCAGTTCTTC. This gives the protein CASSLEGAGGFYNEQFF. Variable domain in full (rest from reference TRBV11-3 and TRBJ2-1): EAGVVQSPRYKIIEKKQPVAFWCNPISGHNTLYWYLQNLGQGPELLIRYENEEAVDDSQLPKDRFSAERLKGVDSTLKIQPAELGDSAVYLCASSLEGAGGFYNEQFFGPGTRLTVL.

The chain joins TRBV2 to TRBJ1-1; weak D call: TRBD1 (6 bases). Germline V gene lookup returns CDR1 SNHLY and CDR2 FYNNEI. CDR3 size: 11 residues. Between the trimmed V and J ends, which lost 6 bases and 9 bases, there was a span of 11 bases. Written as DNA, the CDR3 is TGTGCCAGCAGAGACAGGTTCAAAGCTTTCTTT. This codes for CASRDRFKAFF.

The chain joins TRBV5-1 to TRBJ2-3, with TRBD2 identical over 7 bases. The CDR3 has 13 amino acids. The germline V gene encodes CDR1 SGHRS and CDR2 YFSETQ. J was trimmed by 0 bases and V by 7 bases; bases with no gene match: 2. CDR3 loop: CASRGVSTDTQYF. In DNA form, the CDR3 reads TGCGCCAGCCGGGGGGTTAGCACAGATACGCAGTATTTT. The full variable domain, its missing parts supplied by reference TRBV5-1 and TRBJ2-3, is KAGVTQTPRYLIKTRGQQVTLSCSPISGHRSVSWYQQTPGQGLQFLFEYFSETQRNKGNFPGRFSGRQFSNSRSEMNVSTLELGDSALYLCASRGVSTDTQYFGPGTRLTVL.

This rearrangement joins TRBV7-2 to TRBJ2-1, with D unclear. CDR3 length equals 16 residues. V was trimmed by 3 bases and J by 2 bases, leaving 14 bases between them. CDR1 is SGHTA, CDR2 FQGNSA, per germline. DNA of the CDR3: TGTGCCAGCAGCTTGTCGGTAACTGAGCCCTACAATGAGCAGTTCTTC. Amino acids: CASSLSVTEPYNEQFF.

This chain connects TRBV15 to TRBJ2-7; D may be TRBD2 (5 bases). CDR1 is LNHNV, CDR2 YYDKDF, per germline (reference sequence). The CDR3 runs 14 residues. V was pared by 0 bases and J by 5 bases, with 11 bases between. In DNA form, the CDR3 reads TGTGCCACCAGCAGAGATCGAACAGCGGACGAGCAGTACTTC. Translation: CATSRDRTADEQYF.

V is TRBV19 and J is TRBJ2-4; 11 nucleotides agree with TRBD1. Germline values: CDR1 LNHDA, CDR2 SQIVND (reference sequence). The CDR3 totals 16 residues. V dropped 6 bases and J dropped 6; count of bases not matched to a gene: 10. CDR3 sequence reads: CASSSGTGGVGNIQYF. The CDR3 region has the DNA TGTGCCAGTAGCTCCGGGACAGGGGGTGTGGGAAACATTCAGTACTTC.

Only one count was recorded for this clone. The junction and the germline gene differ at one end; a read error may be behind it. V usage is TRBV7-9 and J usage is TRBJ1-5; 8 bases align to TRBD1. The CDR3 is 16 residues long. CDR1 is SEHNR, CDR2 FQNEAQ, per germline (reference sequence). The CDR3 nucleotides read TGTTCCAGCAGCTTAGGGGACCAGGGGGCAGGACAGCCCCAGCATTTT. It codes for CSSSLGDQGAGQPQHF.

This chain joins TRBV6-5 and TRBJ2-7; 7 nucleotides line up with TRBD1. With 1 base clipped from V and 0 bases from J, the junction kept 3 bases outside the gene matches. CDR1 is MNHEY, CDR2 SVGAGI, per germline. The CDR3 totals 15 residues. The CDR3 DNA reads as TGTGCCAGCAGTTACTTGCAGGGGGACTCCTACGAGCAGTACTTC. Amino acid sequence: CASSYLQGDSYEQYF.

J is TRBJ2-5 and V is TRBV15; D remains unclear. Per germline, CDR1 LNHNV and CDR2 YYDKDF (reference sequence). V lost 3 bases, J lost 5 bases, and 7 bases lay in between. CDR3 length equals 12 residues. The CDR3: CATSSRIETQYF. The CDR3 DNA reads TGTGCCACCAGCAGTAGAATTGAGACCCAGTACTTC.

The chain uses TRBV28 and TRBJ2-7; possibly TRBD2 for D (7 bases). The CDR3 extends over 13 amino acids. Between the trimmed V and J ends, which lost 2 bases and 5 bases, there was a span of 10 bases. Germline V CDR1 and CDR2: MDHEN, SYDVKM. The CDR3 DNA reads TGTGCCAGCAGTTTAGGAGGGGGGGACGAGCAGTACTTC. This gives the protein CASSLGGGDEQYF. Full variable domain (outside the CDR3, taken from reference TRBV28 and TRBJ2-7): DVKVTQSSRYLVKRTGEKVFLECVQDMDHENMFWYRQDPGLGLRLIYFSYDVKMKEKGDIPEGYSVSREKKERFSLILESASTNQTSMYLCASSLGGGDEQYFGPGTRLTVT.

The chain recombines TRBV4-3 with TRBJ2-1; D possibly corresponds to TRBD1 (6 bases). V lost 3 bases, J lost 7 bases, and 10 bases lay in between. Germline V lookup: CDR1 LGHNA, CDR2 YSLEER. The CDR3 is made up of 13 amino acids. CDR3: CASSQGQLNEQFF. In nucleotides, the CDR3 is TGCGCCAGCAGCCAGGGACAATTGAATGAGCAGTTCTTC.

The chain employs TRBV7-9 and TRBJ1-2; D may be TRBD1 (5 bases). The V gene lost 0 bases and the J gene lost 4 bases, with 15 bases spanning the gap. The germline CDR1 and CDR2 sequences are SEHNR and FQNEAQ (reference sequence). This CDR3 has 16 residues. The CDR3 reads CASSLALRQLGYGYTF. Here the CDR3 DNA reads TGTGCCAGCAGCTTAGCGCTGCGACAGTTGGGCTATGGCTACACCTTC.

The chain has TRBV19 and TRBJ2-1; the match to TRBD2 covers 9 bases. The germline gives CDR1 LNHDA, CDR2 SQIVND (reference sequence). CDR3 length: 15 amino acids. V shed 7 bases and J 3 bases; nucleotides not matched to a gene: 7. The CDR3 nucleotides are TGTGCCAGTAACCCAGCGGGAGGCTACTACAATGAGCAGTTCTTC. This codes for CASNPAGGYYNEQFF. Full variable domain (missing parts from reference TRBV19 and TRBJ2-1): DGGITQSPKYLFRKEGQNVTLSCEQNLNHDAMYWYRQDPGQGLRLIYYSQIVNDFQKGDIAEGYSVSREKKESFPLTVTSAQKNPTAFYLCASNPAGGYYNEQFFGPGTRLTVL.

This chain links TRBV2 with TRBJ1-5; no reliable D call. V lost 1 base, J lost 0 bases, and 10 bases lay in between. Germline values: CDR1 SNHLY, CDR2 FYNNEI. The CDR3 contains 16 residues. CDR3 protein: CASSEVYGFSNQPQHF. The CDR3 bases are TGTGCCAGCAGTGAAGTCTACGGGTTTAGCAATCAGCCCCAGCATTTT.

The V call is TRBV4-1, the J call TRBJ2-7, with D hard to call. The CDR3 contains 13 residues. The germline V and J ends were trimmed by 5 bases and 5 bases, with 13 bases remaining between them. Germline CDR1 MGHRA, CDR2 YSYEKL. The CDR3 coding sequence is TGCGCCAGCAGCACCTCCGCGATCGACGAGCAGTACTTC. This codes for CASSTSAIDEQYF.

This clone has only a few counts. The chain joins TRBV6-6 to TRBJ2-7; 7 positions match TRBD2. Trimming cost V 6 bases and J 5 bases; bases outside gene matches: 4. The V gene's germline CDR1 is MNHNY and CDR2 SVGAGI (reference sequence). The CDR3 covers 12 residues. The CDR3 sequence is CASRGGSNEQYF. The CDR3 DNA reads as TGTGCCAGCAGGGGCGGGAGCAACGAGCAGTACTTC.

This clone came up a few times. Other DNA sequences in this sample translate to the same CDR3. V usage is TRBV4-1 and J usage is TRBJ2-5; D is perhaps TRBD1 (5 bases). The germline CDR1 and CDR2 sequences are MGHRA and YSYEKL. V lost 3 bases, J lost 2 bases, and 7 bases lay in between. The length of the CDR3 is 13 residues. CDR3 protein: CASSQGPQETQYF. The CDR3 region has the DNA TGCGCCAGCAGCCAGGGGCCTCAAGAGACCCAGTACTTC.

The J gene is TRBJ2-3, the V gene TRBV7-8, with 9 bases fitting TRBD2. The CDR3 length is 16 residues. The ends lost 1 base at V and 6 bases at J; junction bases unmatched: 8. The germline V gene has CDR1 SGHVS and CDR2 FQNEAQ. The CDR3: CASSLDSGSSFDTQYF. As DNA, the CDR3 is TGTGCCAGCAGCTTAGATAGCGGGAGTTCGTTTGATACGCAGTATTTT.

This rearrangement joins TRBV9 to TRBJ2-7; 7 nucleotides match TRBD1. Per the germline V gene, CDR1 is SGDLS and CDR2 is YYNGEE. V shed 3 bases and J 2 bases; nucleotides not matched to a gene: 5. The CDR3 is 14 residues long. The CDR3 nucleotides read TGTGCCAGCAGCGCCGGGACAGCGACCTACGAGCAGTACTTC. Its protein is CASSAGTATYEQYF.

This clone showed up just a few times. This chain uses TRBV10-1 with TRBJ2-4, with unresolved D. The CDR3 covers 16 residues. V lost 0 bases and J lost 0, with 9 bases in between. Germline CDR1 WNHNN, CDR2 SYGVQD (reference sequence). This CDR3 is CASSESVLLAKNIQYF. The CDR3 DNA follows: TGCGCCAGCAGTGAGTCTGTATTACTAGCCAAAAACATTCAGTACTTC.

This chain uses TRBV29-1 with TRBJ2-3, with 10 bases that match TRBD1. CDR1 is SQVTM, CDR2 ANQGSEA, per germline. Losses at the gene ends were 2 bases for V and 4 bases for J; bases not matched to a gene: 6. The CDR3 extends over 15 amino acids. In DNA, the CDR3 is TGCAGCGTTGAATTGCGGGACAGGGGTTCAGATACGCAGTATTTT. It translates to CSVELRDRGSDTQYF.

The chain combines TRBV27 with TRBJ1-5, with a possible D match to TRBD1 (5 bases). This CDR3 spans 14 amino acids. Trimming cost V 7 bases and J 4 bases, with 14 bases left between them. Germline V gene data show CDR1 as MNHEY and CDR2 as SMNVEV (reference sequence). CDR3 loop: CASKKGQGNQPQHF. Here the CDR3 DNA reads TGTGCCAGCAAAAAGGGGCAGGGAAATCAGCCCCAGCATTTT.

The chain joins TRBV7-9 to TRBJ2-1; 7 positions agree with TRBD1. Germline V gene sequence: CDR1 SEHNR, CDR2 FQNEAQ (reference sequence). This CDR3 contains 17 residues. V lost 4 bases, J lost 1 base, and 10 bases stayed unmatched. The chain's CDR3 is CASSSTRTGFSYNEQFF. The CDR3 DNA reads as TGTGCCAGCAGCTCTACCAGGACAGGTTTTTCCTACAATGAGCAGTTCTTC.

This sequence joins TRBV11-3 and TRBJ2-2, with 13 bases that match TRBD2. This CDR3 spans 16 amino acids. From germline, CDR1 is SGHNT and CDR2 YENEEA. V gave up 5 bases and J gave up 7 bases; unmatched junction bases: 7. The CDR3 bases are TGTGCCAGCAGCCCAAGACTAGCGGGAGGTAGCGGGGAGCTGTTTTTT. Translated, it gives CASSPRLAGGSGELFF.

The J gene is TRBJ2-3, the V gene TRBV19, with 9 positions matching TRBD2. The CDR3 covers 15 residues. Unmatched junction bases numbered 3, after V lost 0 bases and J lost 5 bases. The germline gives CDR1 LNHDA, CDR2 SQIVND (reference sequence). The CDR3: CASSIDSGRGDTQYF. The DNA of the CDR3 is TGTGCCAGTAGTATAGATAGCGGGAGAGGAGATACGCAGTATTTT. The full variable domain, completed using reference TRBV19 and TRBJ2-3, is DGGITQSPKYLFRKEGQNVTLSCEQNLNHDAMYWYRQDPGQGLRLIYYSQIVNDFQKGDIAEGYSVSREKKESFPLTVTSAQKNPTAFYLCASSIDSGRGDTQYFGPGTRLTVL.

In its sample, this clone was seen once. The chain joins TRBV28 to TRBJ2-5, with a weak D call TRBD1 (5 bases). The CDR3 has 13 residues. Trimming stripped 6 bases from V and 1 base from J, with 9 bases between. The germline CDR1 and CDR2 sequences are MDHEN and SYDVKM. CDR3 region: CASRQTAQETQYF. The CDR3 nucleotides read TGTGCCAGCAGACAGACAGCCCAAGAGACCCAGTACTTC.

The chain recombines TRBV6-6 with TRBJ2-3; TRBD2 aligns across 8 bases. Losses at the gene ends were 6 bases for V and 4 bases for J; bases not matched to a gene: 9. This CDR3 has 15 amino acids. Germline CDR1 and CDR2: MNHNY and SVGAGI (reference sequence). CDR3 protein: CASSVTSGGADTQYF. DNA for the CDR3: TGTGCCAGCAGCGTAACTAGCGGCGGGGCAGATACGCAGTATTTT.